The rows below give T cell receptor beta chains drawn from one sample of a study of immune evolution from preneoplasia to lung adenocarcinoma. TCRdb's copy holds only in-frame clones and misses some; the assay was immunoSEQ multiplex PCR. This table has over 6,500 clones, about 84% appearing once. Sequences were obtained from FFPE adjacent normal lung tissue. The receptors here all came from a person aged 65 to 79 with lung adenocarcinoma. Both conserved end residues are trimmed from each CDR3. The order of the fields is V gene, J gene, CDR3 protein.

TRBV30	TRBJ1-2	AWSTGLLSEGYT
TRBV29-1	TRBJ1-1	SAGQGNTEAF
TRBV19	TRBJ1-5	ASSIKGSSNQPQH
TRBV29-1	TRBJ2-5	SAFMGARETQY
TRBV11-3	TRBJ1-3	ASSLAAVGNTIY
TRBV9	TRBJ1-2	ASSADSFSGYT
TRBV18	TRBJ2-3	ASSPLAGSTDTQY
TRBV5-1	TRBJ1-2	ASSSTLNYGYT
TRBV18	TRBJ1-1	ASSPSGGENTEAF
TRBV28	TRBJ1-3	ASSWGAPSGNTIY
TRBV7-9	TRBJ1-3	ASSTRVGNTIY
TRBV2	TRBJ1-1	ASSEQGPLGTEAF
TRBV10-1	TRBJ2-1	ASSGSLGFKREQF
TRBV7-8	TRBJ2-5	ASSLRAGAPEAQY
TRBV2	TRBJ1-3	ASSEQGISGNTIY
TRBV7-9	TRBJ1-1	ASILVGTPEAF
TRBV30	TRBJ1-6	AWSGTRDSPLH
TRBV25-1	TRBJ1-2	ASSEEGDYGYT
TRBV7-9	TRBJ1-1	ASSSIPGQGTEAF
TRBV4-1	TRBJ1-1	ASSQNPGDIGGVTEAF
TRBV30	TRBJ2-1	AWSVDYAGPLDNEQF
TRBV30	TRBJ2-3	AWRYYTDTQY
TRBV6-4	TRBJ2-3	ASMTETFTDTQY
TRBV7-9	TRBJ1-2	ASSNTIGGYT
TRBV7-9	TRBJ2-2	ASSLDATNTGELF
TRBV11-2	TRBJ2-1	ASSFQGADEQF
TRBV18	TRBJ1-5	ASSPGTGANQPQH
TRBV2	TRBJ2-5	ASSDQAGYQETQY
TRBV2	TRBJ1-4	ASSSGVEKLF
TRBV19	TRBJ1-1	ASSPRLMNTEAF
TRBV5-1	TRBJ1-4	ASSLWGEMNEKLF
TRBV27	TRBJ2-1	ASSPSNPSYNEQF
TRBV28	TRBJ2-2	ASSHSSGWTGELF
TRBV14	TRBJ2-7	ASKRDSNSYEQY
TRBV7-2	TRBJ1-1	ASSRGRTVNTEAF
TRBV9	TRBJ2-2	ASSTGPAGELF
TRBV2	TRBJ2-1	ASRGRLAEPNNEQF